The 22 T cell receptor beta chains below were found in one sample sequenced in a study of breast tumors, draining lymph nodes, adjacent tissues. The lymph nodes were axillary draining lymph nodes from breast cancer patients. MiXCR was run by TCRdb on the multiplex PCR reads, yielding one entry per CDR3 protein. The sample has 180,000 or so distinct CDR3 sequences; 30% to 40% are singletons. The specimen sequenced was axillary lymph node tissue. The receptors come from a female donor with breast cancer. Some clones in this sample may be carry-over from other donors' samples.

The chain is built from TRBV5-6 and TRBJ1-1; tentative D call: TRBD1 (5 bases). The CDR3 runs to 15 residues. Looked up from germline, CDR1 is SGHDT and CDR2 is YYEEEE. The V end lost 4 bases, the J end lost 6 bases, and 19 bases lay between the germline ends. The CDR3 region is CASSVTTVRDAEAFF. The CDR3 bases are TGTGCCAGCAGCGTAACGACAGTCAGGGACGCTGAAGCTTTCTTT.

This clonotype was seen repeatedly, ten times or more. The J gene is TRBJ1-2, the V gene TRBV19; no clear D gene. Trimming left V 7 bases short and J 4 bases short, with 13 bases between. In germline, CDR1 is LNHDA, CDR2 SQIVND (reference sequence). The CDR3 length is 13 residues. The chain's CDR3 is CASKNREGYGYTF. In DNA, the CDR3 is TGTGCCAGTAAGAACCGGGAGGGCTATGGCTACACCTTC.

This clonotype was recorded many times. This rearrangement joins TRBV4-2 to TRBJ2-7, with 10 bases identical to TRBD1. The CDR3 consists of 15 residues. Looked up from germline, CDR1 is LGHNA and CDR2 is YNFKEQ. The J segment lost 0 bases and the V segment lost 4 bases, leaving 3 bases of the junction unmatched. CDR3 sequence: CASSRDRGLSYEQYF. Here the CDR3 DNA reads TGTGCCAGCAGCCGCGACAGGGGGCTCTCCTACGAGCAGTACTTC.

This clonotype was seen many times. The CDR3 nucleotides are TGCGCCAGCAGCCATCCTACCCGGCCGGGACAGGGCAGCACAGATACGCAGTATTTT. This gives the protein CASSHPTRPGQGSTDTQYF. The chain joins TRBV4-3 to TRBJ2-3, with 9 bases lining up with TRBD1. Per the germline V gene, CDR1 is LGHNA and CDR2 is YSLEER. The V segment lost 3 bases and the J segment 0 bases; nucleotides outside the gene matches: 13. The length of the CDR3 is 19 residues.

This clonotype was seen only a few times. This chain connects TRBV18 to TRBJ1-1; D may be TRBD1 (5 bases). The V gene lost 2 bases and the J gene lost 6 bases, with 13 bases spanning the gap. The CDR3 has 14 residues. CDR1 and CDR2 (germline): KGHSH, LQKENI. The DNA of the CDR3 is TGTGCCAGCTCACCAATGGTCAGGGACTCTGAAGCTTTCTTT. This sequence encodes CASSPMVRDSEAFF.

The rearrangement joins TRBV30 to TRBJ2-7; TRBD2 is a possible D gene (6 bases). Germline V lookup: CDR1 GTSNPN, CDR2 SVGIG (reference sequence). The CDR3 covers 14 residues. Trimming pared 4 bases from V and 1 base from J, leaving 14 bases between. CDR3 loop: CAWKAGRPSYEQYF. For the CDR3, the DNA is TGTGCCTGGAAAGCGGGCCGCCCATCCTACGAGCAGTACTTC.

This clonotype was counted many times. V and J are TRBV6-1 and TRBJ2-7, with 7 bases aligning to TRBD2. V lost 4 bases to trimming and J lost 3 bases; unmatched junction nucleotides: 3. Germline CDR1 and CDR2: MNHNS and SASEGT. The CDR3 is 13 amino acids. The CDR3 protein is CASSGGGVYEQYF. The DNA for the CDR3 is TGTGCCAGCAGTGGGGGAGGGGTCTACGAGCAGTACTTC.

This rearrangement joins TRBV18 to TRBJ2-1; D tentatively fits TRBD1 or TRBD2 (7 bases each). Germline V gene lookup returns CDR1 KGHSH and CDR2 LQKENI. This CDR3 has 15 amino acids. Trimming shortened V by 0 bases and J by 5 bases, and 11 bases separated the two germline ends. CDR3 protein: CASSPPTGRDNEQFF. The CDR3 region has the DNA TGTGCCAGCTCACCACCGACAGGGAGGGACAATGAGCAGTTCTTC.

The rearrangement links TRBV30 to TRBJ2-1; D may be TRBD2 (6 bases). The length of the CDR3 is 14 residues. Germline values: CDR1 GTSNPN, CDR2 SVGIG (reference sequence). V was shortened by 5 bases and J by 1 base, with 12 bases between the two germline ends. The CDR3 bases are TGTGCCTGGGCCGACGGGGGTTCCTACAATGAGCAGTTCTTC. It encodes CAWADGGSYNEQFF.

This clonotype appeared many times. The chain combines TRBV5-1 with TRBJ2-2; 8 bases fit TRBD1. The CDR3 spans 16 residues. Germline V gene lookup returns CDR1 SGHRS and CDR2 YFSETQ. V shed 0 bases, J shed 1 base, and the junction held 2 bases outside the gene matches. In nucleotides, the CDR3 is TGCGCCAGCAGCTTGGTGGGGACAGGGAACACCGGGGAGCTGTTTTTT. As protein: CASSLVGTGNTGELFF.

In this sample, this clonotype turned up a few times. A much bigger clone sits one base away, suggesting this may be a read error. The V gene is TRBV5-1, the J gene TRBJ1-2; 7 nucleotides agree with TRBD1. Trimming at V came to 2 bases and at J to 4 bases, leaving 5 bases not matched to a gene. In germline, CDR1 is SGHRS, CDR2 YFSETQ. The CDR3 consists of 14 residues. The CDR3 spells CASSFGTVGYGYTF. The CDR3 DNA sequence: TGCGCCAGCAGCTTCGGGACAGTGGGCTATGGCTACACCTTC.

A few counts support this clonotype. The chain has TRBV30 and TRBJ2-1, with 8 bases that match TRBD2. This CDR3 is built from 17 residues. V trimming: 3 bases; J trimming: 5 bases; junction bases outside the gene matches: 15. Germline values: CDR1 GTSNPN, CDR2 SVGIG (reference sequence). In DNA, the CDR3 is TGTGCCTGGAGAAGGGGTAGACTTACTAGCGGAGACAATGAGCAGTTCTTC. Translation: CAWRRGRLTSGDNEQFF.

Notes on this clonotype: A much larger clonotype is one base distant, so this may be a read error. The chain recombines TRBV19 with TRBJ2-1; TRBD2 is a possible D gene (7 bases). CDR1 is LNHDA, CDR2 SQIVND, per germline (reference sequence). This CDR3 spans 15 amino acids. CDR3 bases: TGTGCCAGTAGTATAGGGTGGGGGGGGGACAATGAGCAGTCCTTC. Translation: CASSIGWGGDNEQSF.

Ten or more counts support this clonotype. The chain uses TRBV20-1 and TRBJ2-7; TRBD2 matches 8 bases. V dropped 7 bases and J dropped 4; count of bases not matched to a gene: 12. CDR3 size: 14 residues. Germline-derived CDR1 and CDR2 are DFQATT and SNEGSKA (reference sequence). The CDR3 loop reads CSGIAGRSFYEQYF. In DNA, the CDR3 is TGCAGTGGTATAGCGGGGCGTTCTTTTTACGAGCAGTACTTC.

The sample holds many counts of this clonotype. The chain is built from TRBV2 and TRBJ2-1, with TRBD2 identical over 7 bases. J gave up 1 base and V 6 bases, and 9 bases lay outside the gene matches. Germline V lookup: CDR1 SNHLY, CDR2 FYNNEI. The CDR3 has 16 amino acids. The CDR3 bases are TGTGCCAGCAGGGTGCGTCTAGCGGTATCCTACAATGAGCAGTTCTTC. The encoded protein is CASRVRLAVSYNEQFF. Together with reference TRBV2 and TRBJ2-1, the CDR3 gives the full variable domain: EPEVTQTPSHQVTQMGQEVILRCVPISNHLYFYWYRQILGQKVEFLVSFYNNEISEKSEIFDDQFSVERPDGSNFTLKIRSTKLEDSAMYFCASRVRLAVSYNEQFFGPGTRLTVL.

This clonotype occurred many times. The chain combines TRBV9 with TRBJ2-3; no clear D gene. With 0 bases removed from V and 2 bases from J, the gap between germline ends came to 7 bases. Germline CDR1 is SGDLS and CDR2 is YYNGEE. This CDR3 comprises 14 residues. The chain's CDR3 is CASSVGLHTDTQYF. The CDR3, as DNA: TGTGCCAGCAGCGTAGGGCTACACACAGATACGCAGTATTTT.

This clonotype has more than one count but fewer than ten. A much larger clone differs from this one at a single base, so this may be a read error. The chain is built from TRBV20-1 and TRBJ2-7; 8 bases map to TRBD2. CDR3 length: 14 amino acids. Losses at the gene ends were 3 bases for V and 6 bases for J; bases not matched to a gene: 10. Germline V gene data show CDR1 as DFQATT and CDR2 as SNEGSKA (reference sequence). The CDR3 nucleotides are TGCAGTGCTAGCACGGGACTAGTACCCTCCGAGCAGTACTTC. This translates into CSASTGLVPSEQYF.

This clonotype was recorded many times. The V call is TRBV25-1, the J call TRBJ2-3; D not certain. V shed 1 base and J shed 4 bases, with 12 bases lying between them. The CDR3 is made up of 15 amino acids. Looked up from germline, CDR1 is MGHDK and CDR2 is SYGVNS. CDR3 region: CASSEFGNSADTQYF. In DNA form, the CDR3 reads TGTGCCAGCAGTGAATTCGGTAATAGTGCAGATACGCAGTATTTT. Based on the CDR3 plus reference TRBV25-1 and TRBJ2-3, the full variable domain is EADIYQTPRYLVIGTGKKITLECSQTMGHDKMYWYQQDPGMELHLIHYSYGVNSTEKGDLSSESTVSRIRTEHFPLTLESARPSHTSQYLCASSEFGNSADTQYFGPGTRLTVL.

This clonotype was detected only a few times. This may stem from a read error, because a much larger clone lies one nucleotide away. The chain joins TRBV11-2 to TRBJ1-2; D not resolved. The CDR3 has 13 amino acids. Trimming took 5 bases from V and 7 from J, leaving 14 bases between them. Looked up from germline, CDR1 is SGHAT and CDR2 is FQNNGV. This CDR3 reads CASSPGLTSGYTF. DNA of the CDR3: TGTGCCAGCAGCCCCGGACTGACCTCTGGCTACACCTTC.

This clonotype was counted at least ten times. The genes are TRBV12-3 or TRBV12-4 and TRBJ2-2; D not certain. The CDR3 has 14 residues. Trimming took 5 bases from V and 6 from J, leaving 13 bases between them. The CDR3 sequence is CASSPFTLAGELFF. CDR3 nucleotides: TGTGCCAGCAGTCCCTTTACGTTGGCCGGGGAGCTGTTTTTT.

The chain has TRBV29-1 and TRBJ2-3; no reliable D call. CDR1 SQVTM and CDR2 ANQGSEA come from the germline V gene. This CDR3 has 13 residues. This chain's CDR3 is CSIVRTGTDTQYF. DNA of the CDR3: TGCAGTATTGTCCGAACGGGCACAGATACGCAGTATTTT.

This clonotype occurred a few times. As the CDR3 is not closed by the conserved phenylalanine or tryptophan, this likely results from a read error. The J gene is TRBJ2-5, the V gene TRBV6-5; no definite D call. Germline assignment: CDR1 MNHEY and CDR2 SVGAGI. The V end was cut by 0 bases, the J end by 5 bases, with 13 bases between. There are 15 residues in the CDR3. The CDR3 DNA reads as TGTGCCAGCAGTTACTCCGGGTCCTTAAGGGAGACCCAGTACCTC. This sequence encodes CASSYSGSLRETQYL.